Listed below are T cell receptor beta chains from one sample, sequenced in a study of radiation and T cells in renal cell carcinoma. Method: immunoSEQ multiplex PCR; TCRdb's copy keeps in-frame clones and lacks some. The profile covers approximately 75,000 clones, with about 81% appearing a single time and nearly 6% taken by the ten largest. Sequenced material: blood, taken from a patient whose treatment included radiotherapy and nephrectomy. These receptors all stem from a man aged 55 to 70 with renal cell carcinoma. Both conserved end residues are part of each CDR3. D genes are given only for firm matches. For some rows the clone size is stated as once, few or many, or as a class when expanded; others skip it.

j_call	d_call	clone_size	v_call	cdr3_aa	cdr3_nt
TRBJ2-1	.	.	TRBV7-3	CASSLRRAEGNEQFF	TGTGCCAGCAGCTTACGGCGGGCCGAGGGTAATGAGCAGTTCTTC
TRBJ2-5	.	.	TRBV27	CASSLSWGWETQYF	TGTGCCAGCAGTTTATCGTGGGGGTGGGAGACCCAGTACTTC
TRBJ2-1	TRBD1	once	TRBV4-3	CASSRSDRGDNEQFF	TGCGCCAGCAGCCGTTCAGACAGGGGGGACAATGAGCAGTTCTTC
TRBJ2-7	.	.	TRBV27	CASSRTRYEQYF	TGTGCCAGCAGCCGCACCCGCTACGAGCAGTACTTC
TRBJ1-3	TRBD1	.	TRBV14	CASSRDSTGNTIYF	TGTGCCAGCAGCCGGGACAGCACTGGAAACACCATATATTTT
TRBJ2-5	.	.	TRBV2	CASRQGYLSETQYF	TGTGCCAGCAGGCAGGGATATTTGAGTGAGACCCAGTACTTC
TRBJ1-1	TRBD1	.	TRBV5-1	CASSSRTGTGTEAFF	TGCGCCAGCAGCTCCCGGACAGGGACAGGCACTGAAGCTTTCTTT
TRBJ2-7	.	.	TRBV12-5	CASGLAPEGGYEQYF	TGTGCTAGTGGTTTGGCTCCGGAGGGGGGGTACGAGCAGTACTTC
TRBJ1-1	.	many	TRBV10-1	CASSPGFMNTEAFF	TGCGCCAGCAGCCCTGGATTCATGAACACTGAAGCTTTCTTT
TRBJ2-2	TRBD1	.	TRBV19	CASNLGQGANTGELFF	TGTGCCAGTAACCTGGGACAGGGGGCAAACACCGGGGAGCTGTTTTTT
TRBJ2-1	.	few	TRBV19	CASSTLGTGAGEQFF	TGTGCCAGTAGTACCCTTGGGACGGGAGCGGGTGAGCAGTTCTTC
TRBJ1-2	.	.	TRBV7-9	CASSLAGGGYTF	TGTGCCAGCAGCTTAGCCGGAGGGGGCTACACCTTC
TRBJ2-7	TRBD2	.	TRBV4-3	CASSQDRTSGGNYEQYF	TGCGCCAGCAGCCAAGATAGGACTAGCGGGGGGAACTACGAGCAGTACTTC
TRBJ1-1	TRBD1	medium-sized	TRBV5-4	CASSLARDRGNTEAFF	TGTGCCAGCAGCTTGGCTAGGGACAGGGGGAACACTGAAGCTTTCTTT
TRBJ2-1	.	once	TRBV28	CASSSHDRLVYNEQFF	TGTGCCAGCAGTTCCCACGATCGATTGGTTTACAATGAGCAGTTCTTC
TRBJ2-5	.	.	TRBV9	CASSETEYQETQYF	TGTGCCAGCAGCGAGACAGAGTACCAAGAGACCCAGTACTTC
TRBJ2-1	TRBD2	.	TRBV19	CASSKAGGPIEQFF	TGTGCCAGTAGTAAGGCGGGAGGGCCCATTGAGCAGTTCTTC
TRBJ2-5	.	.	TRBV7-9	CASSLEEDPQETQYF	TGTGCCAGCAGCTTAGAGGAGGACCCCCAAGAGACCCAGTACTTC
TRBJ2-7	TRBD1	.	TRBV28	CASSFVRGQWSYEQYF	TGTGCCAGCAGTTTCGTTAGGGGACAGTGGTCCTACGAGCAGTACTTC
TRBJ2-7	TRBD1	.	TRBV28	CASSWGRQGSYEQYF	TGTGCCAGCAGTTGGGGCCGACAGGGCTCCTACGAGCAGTACTTC
TRBJ2-3	.	.	TRBV19	CASRRGESSTDTQYF	TGTGCCAGTAGAAGAGGGGAATCTAGCACAGATACGCAGTATTTT
TRBJ2-7	.	.	TRBV4-2	CASSQGLVGYEQYF	TGTGCCAGCAGCCAAGGCTTGGTGGGTTACGAGCAGTACTTC
TRBJ1-1	TRBD1	.	TRBV6-6	CASSGDRVENTEAFF	TGTGCCAGCAGTGGGGACAGGGTGGAGAACACTGAAGCTTTCTTT
TRBJ2-1	.	.	TRBV30	CAWSIGWNEQFF	TGTGCCTGGAGTATCGGATGGAATGAGCAGTTCTTC
TRBJ1-3	.	many	TRBV29-1	CSVEQTAGNTIYF	TGCAGCGTTGAACAGACAGCTGGAAACACCATATATTTT
TRBJ2-1	TRBD2	.	TRBV2	CASSEVPSGNNEQFF	TGTGCCAGCAGTGAGGTGCCTAGCGGGAACAATGAGCAGTTCTTC
TRBJ2-3	.	.	TRBV30	CAWTLERDADTQYF	TGTGCCTGGACCCTAGAGCGAGACGCAGATACGCAGTATTTT
TRBJ2-3	.	once	TRBV7-9	CASSLADSTDTQYF	TGTGCCAGCAGCTTAGCGGACAGCACAGATACGCAGTATTTT
TRBJ1-1	.	.	TRBV5-1	CASSLGLRYNTEAFF	TGCGCCAGCAGCTTGGGTCTGCGTTACAACACTGAAGCTTTCTTT
TRBJ2-2	.	.	TRBV6-1	CASSGYRGSGAGELFF	TGTGCCAGCAGTGGATACCGGGGCAGTGGCGCCGGGGAGCTGTTTTTT
TRBJ2-2	.	.	TRBV4-1	CASSPGPGDTGELFF	TGCGCCAGCAGCCCGGGCCCGGGGGATACCGGGGAGCTGTTTTTT
TRBJ2-1	TRBD2	.	TRBV6-6	CASSRMGGTSGDEQFF	TGTGCCAGCAGCCGGATGGGGGGGACTAGCGGCGATGAGCAGTTCTTC
TRBJ2-7	TRBD2	.	TRBV27	CASSPGLAASYEQYF	TGTGCCAGCAGCCCAGGACTAGCGGCTTCCTACGAGCAGTACTTC
TRBJ2-1	.	.	TRBV25-1	CASADRPGYNEQFF	TGTGCCAGCGCAGACAGGCCGGGGTACAATGAGCAGTTCTTC
TRBJ2-7	.	.	TRBV28	CASSEGDGRLEQYF	TGTGCCAGCAGTGAGGGGGACGGGCGCCTCGAGCAGTACTTC
TRBJ1-1	.	.	TRBV28	CASSLSLNTEAFF	TGTGCCAGCAGTTTATCATTGAACACTGAAGCTTTCTTT
TRBJ2-3	TRBD2	.	TRBV7-9	CASSLVSGMTDTQYF	TGTGCCAGCAGCTTAGTGAGCGGGATGACAGATACGCAGTATTTT
TRBJ2-1	.	.	TRBV5-4	CASSLAGLANEQFF	TGTGCCAGCAGCTTGGCGGGCCTTGCCAATGAGCAGTTCTTC
TRBJ2-2	.	once	TRBV9	CASSVGGSSGELFF	TGTGCCAGCAGCGTAGGGGGTAGCTCCGGGGAGCTGTTTTTT
TRBJ2-3	TRBD2	.	TRBV7-9	CASSLDHPGLAGGDTQYF	TGTGCCAGCAGCTTAGACCATCCGGGACTAGCGGGAGGAGATACGCAGTATTTT
TRBJ2-3	TRBD2	.	TRBV5-1	CASSPRTSGSADTQYF	TGCGCCAGCAGCCCGAGGACTAGCGGGAGTGCAGATACGCAGTATTTT
TRBJ1-2	.	.	TRBV28	CASRKPLRNYGYTF	TGTGCCAGCAGGAAACCCTTACGGAACTATGGCTACACCTTC
TRBJ1-3	.	.	TRBV4-2	CASSQVGGVGSGNTIYF	TGTGCCAGCAGCCAAGTGGGGGGCGTTGGGTCTGGAAACACCATATATTTT
TRBJ2-1	.	.	TRBV12-5	CASGGTAEYNEQFF	TGTGCTAGTGGCGGGACCGCGGAGTACAATGAGCAGTTCTTC
TRBJ2-1	.	.	TRBV19	CASSVPGAEQFF	TGTGCCAGTAGTGTTCCCGGGGCTGAGCAGTTCTTC
TRBJ2-3	.	once	TRBV5-1	CASSLQGSTDTQYF	TGCGCCAGCAGCTTGCAGGGAAGCACAGATACGCAGTATTTT
TRBJ1-2	.	once	TRBV29-1	CSVSLPSVYGYTF	TGCAGCGTTTCCCTTCCGAGCGTCTATGGCTACACCTTC
TRBJ1-2	.	once	TRBV25-1	CASSEFYGSYTF	TGTGCCAGCAGTGAATTTTACGGGAGCTACACCTTC
TRBJ1-2	TRBD1	.	TRBV18	CASSPSGQGYVGNYGYTF	TGTGCCAGCTCACCGTCGGGACAGGGCTACGTGGGTAACTATGGCTACACCTTC
TRBJ2-7	.	.	TRBV28	CASRDYYEQYF	TGTGCCAGCAGGGACTACTACGAGCAGTACTTC
TRBJ2-2	TRBD1	.	TRBV14	CASSRTGGRNTGELFF	TGTGCCAGCAGCCGCACAGGGGGCAGGAACACCGGGGAGCTGTTTTTT
TRBJ2-7	TRBD1	few	TRBV7-2	CASSATGGSYEQYF	TGTGCCAGCAGCGCGACAGGGGGCTCCTACGAGCAGTACTTC
TRBJ2-6	.	.	TRBV5-1	CASSLLGKQRSGANVLTF	TGCGCCAGCAGCTTGTTGGGCAAACAACGATCTGGGGCCAACGTCCTGACTTTC
TRBJ2-7	TRBD1	.	TRBV5-5	CASSPTGQGHEQYF	TGTGCCAGCAGCCCAACCGGACAGGGCCACGAGCAGTACTTC
TRBJ2-3	TRBD2	.	TRBV10-1	CASSDTVGGSTDTQYF	TGCGCCAGCAGTGATACCGTCGGCGGGAGTACAGATACGCAGTATTTT
TRBJ2-1	.	few	TRBV28	CASSLTVGNEQFF	TGTGCCAGCAGCCTGACAGTGGGCAATGAGCAGTTCTTC
TRBJ1-5	TRBD1	.	TRBV4-2	CASSVRQGFNQPQHF	TGTGCCAGCAGCGTCAGACAGGGATTCAATCAGCCCCAGCATTTT